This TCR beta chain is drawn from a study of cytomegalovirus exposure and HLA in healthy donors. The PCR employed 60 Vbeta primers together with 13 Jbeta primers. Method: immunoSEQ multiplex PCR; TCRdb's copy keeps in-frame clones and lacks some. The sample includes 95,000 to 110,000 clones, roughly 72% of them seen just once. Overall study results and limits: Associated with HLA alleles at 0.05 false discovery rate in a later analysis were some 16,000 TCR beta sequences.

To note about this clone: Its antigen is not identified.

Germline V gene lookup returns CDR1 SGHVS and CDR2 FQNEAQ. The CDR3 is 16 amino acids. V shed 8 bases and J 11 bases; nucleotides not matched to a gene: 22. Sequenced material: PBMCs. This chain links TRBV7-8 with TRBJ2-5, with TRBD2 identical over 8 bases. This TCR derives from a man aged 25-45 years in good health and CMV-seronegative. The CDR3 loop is CASGAGLAGTPRQQYF. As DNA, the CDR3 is TGTGCCAGCGGGGCGGGTTTAGCGGGGACACCGCGGCAGCAGTACTTC.